The 15 T cell receptor beta chains below all came from one sample that was sequenced in a study of T cell repertoires in cytomegalovirus infection. For these receptors, no antigen is known. Via MiXCR, TCRdb re-called the reads, giving one row per CDR3 protein. The sample lists roughly 800,000 distinct CDR3 sequences, around 29% seen once, with over 10% in the top ten. Specimen: cultured CD8+ T cells from PBMCs, collected from culture after CMV antigen stimulation. The receptors shown here come from a human donor in good health (CMV status not recorded). Some clones in this sample may be carry-over from other donors' samples.

Ten or more counts support this clonotype. The rearrangement joins TRBV28 to TRBJ1-5; D might be TRBD1 (5 bases). The CDR3 has 13 amino acids. Germline lookup yields CDR1 MDHEN and CDR2 SYDVKM. Trimming took off 5 bases at V and 4 bases at J, with 9 bases between the two ends. DNA for the CDR3: TGTGCCAGCAGTGCCCGGGGGAATCAGCCCCAGCATTTT. This sequence encodes CASSARGNQPQHF. The variable domain in full, completed from reference TRBV28 and TRBJ1-5, reads DVKVTQSSRYLVKRTGEKVFLECVQDMDHENMFWYRQDPGLGLRLIYFSYDVKMKEKGDIPEGYSVSREKKERFSLILESASTNQTSMYLCASSARGNQPQHFGDGTRLSIL.

This clonotype occurred many times. The V gene is TRBV11-2, the J gene TRBJ2-1; maybe TRBD1 (5 bases). The germline CDR1 and CDR2 sequences are SGHAT and FQNNGV. The ends were cut back, 5 bases at V and 1 base at J, with 15 bases in the middle. The CDR3 totals 16 residues. CDR3 protein: CASSAPGQGSYNEQFF. In DNA, the CDR3 is TGTGCCAGCAGCGCCCCCGGGCAGGGATCCTACAATGAGCAGTTCTTC. Looking up the rest from reference TRBV11-2 and TRBJ2-1 gives the full variable domain: EAGVAQSPRYKIIEKRQSVAFWCNPISGHATLYWYQQILGQGPKLLIQFQNNGVVDDSQLPKDRFSAERLKGVDSTLKIQPAKLEDSAVYLCASSAPGQGSYNEQFFGPGTRLTVL.

In its sample, this clonotype was seen a few times. The V gene is TRBV7-9, the J gene TRBJ1-1; TRBD1 aligns across 9 bases. Germline CDR1 SEHNR, CDR2 FQNEAQ (reference sequence). The CDR3 runs to 19 residues. The V gene end was trimmed by 7 bases and the J gene end by 1 base; junction bases not matched to a gene: 19. In DNA, the CDR3 is TGTGCCAGCAAGAAGACAGGGGGGGAGACCAAGCTTACGAACACTGAAGCTTTCTTT. Protein sequence: CASKKTGGETKLTNTEAFF. The entire variable domain, with the rest obtained from reference TRBV7-9 and TRBJ1-1, is as follows: DTGVSQNPRHKITKRGQNVTFRCDPISEHNRLYWYRQTLGQGPEFLTYFQNEAQLEKSRLLSDRFSAERPKGSFSTLEIQRTEQGDSAMYLCASKKTGGETKLTNTEAFFGQGTRLTVV.

This clonotype occurred a few times. The chain links TRBV27 to TRBJ2-3; D not certain. This CDR3 is built from 15 residues. Per germline, CDR1 MNHEY and CDR2 SMNVEV (reference sequence). Deletions cut 2 bases from V and 2 bases from J, with 11 bases between. CDR3 in DNA: TGTGCCAGCAGTTTAAGCCGAGCCTTCACAGATACGCAGTATTTT. It yields the protein CASSLSRAFTDTQYF.

The gene calls are TRBV25-1 and TRBJ2-5; D assignment may be TRBD1 or TRBD2 (5 bases each). Germline values: CDR1 MGHDK, CDR2 SYGVNS. Trimming left V 5 bases short and J 0 bases short, with 10 bases between. This CDR3 has 14 residues. CDR3 loop: CASSWGRNQETQYF. The CDR3 bases are TGTGCCAGCAGTTGGGGACGGAACCAAGAGACCCAGTACTTC.

The chain has TRBV19 and TRBJ2-1; TRBD2 matches at 8 bases. Per germline, CDR1 LNHDA and CDR2 SQIVND (reference sequence). V was clipped by 1 base and J by 7 bases; unmatched bases: 9. There are 16 residues in the CDR3. The CDR3: CASSIVLAGSENEQFF. The CDR3 region has the DNA TGTGCCAGTAGTATAGTATTAGCGGGGTCTGAAAATGAGCAGTTCTTC.

This clonotype was detected a few times. The chain employs TRBV6-2 or TRBV6-3 and TRBJ2-1; weak D call: TRBD2 (5 bases). The V gene's germline CDR1 is MNHEY and CDR2 SVGEGT. V dropped 3 bases and J dropped 4 bases, with 22 bases sitting between them. The CDR3 length is 18 residues. CDR3 amino acids: CASSYSADLATLYNEQFF. CDR3 nucleotide sequence: TGTGCCAGCAGTTATTCCGCCGATCTAGCCACCCTTTACAATGAGCAGTTCTTC.

V and J are TRBV7-2 and TRBJ2-7; D is possibly TRBD1 (5 bases). Germline V gene sequence: CDR1 SGHTA, CDR2 FQGNSA. Trimming stripped 2 bases from V and 2 bases from J, with 16 bases between. CDR3 length: 16 amino acids. The CDR3 nucleotides read TGTGCCAGCAGCTTAATTTCAGGGATCATCCCCTACGAGCAGTACGTC. It is translated as CASSLISGIIPYEQYV.

This clonotype has a handful of counts. The rearrangement links TRBV19 to TRBJ2-1; D not resolved. The germline V and J ends were trimmed by 6 bases and 8 bases, with 11 bases remaining between them. The V gene's germline CDR1 is LNHDA and CDR2 SQIVND (reference sequence). The CDR3 has 12 residues. CDR3: CASSPTTDEQFF. The CDR3, as DNA: TGTGCCAGTAGCCCGACAACGGATGAGCAGTTCTTC.

This chain uses TRBV12-3 or TRBV12-4 with TRBJ2-2, with D perhaps matching TRBD1 or TRBD2 (6 bases each). The length of the CDR3 is 16 residues. Trimming took 2 bases from V and 4 from J, leaving 14 bases between them. The CDR3, as DNA: TGTGCCAGCAGTTTATTTGGGGGGCGCGGCACCGGGGAGCTGTTTTTT. It translates to CASSLFGGRGTGELFF.

This clonotype appeared a few times. This chain links TRBV29-1 with TRBJ2-2, with no clear D. The CDR3 loop spans 15 amino acids. CDR1 SQVTM and CDR2 ANQGSEA come from the germline V gene. The V and J ends lost 6 bases and 0 bases respectively, with 14 bases between them. CDR3 amino acids: CSVLGGYPNTGELFF. The CDR3 DNA sequence: TGCAGCGTGCTCGGCGGATATCCGAACACCGGGGAGCTGTTTTTT.

As concerns this clonotype: A junction end diverges from the germline sequence, so it may reflect a read error. The V gene is TRBV7-9, the J gene TRBJ2-5, with D uncertain. The CDR3 is made up of 9 amino acids. Germline-derived CDR1 and CDR2 are SEHNR and FQNEAQ (reference sequence). Here the CDR3 DNA reads TGTGCCAGCAGCTTAGCCCTACACTTC. Translated, it gives CASSLALHF. The full variable domain, with the rest looked up from reference TRBV7-9 and TRBJ2-5, is DTGVSQNPRHKITKRGQNVTFRCDPISEHNRLYWYRQTLGQGPEFLTYFQNEAQLEKSRLLSDRFSAERPKGSFSTLEIQRTEQGDSAMYLCASSLALHFGPGTRLLVL.

The chain has TRBV20-1 and TRBJ1-2; D may be TRBD1 (6 bases). The CDR3 is 14 residues long. Trimming removed 0 bases at V and 4 bases at J, with 12 bases between. The germline CDR1 and CDR2 sequences are DFQATT and SNEGSKA (reference sequence). The CDR3 reads CSARETGGAYGYTF. CDR3 in DNA: TGCAGTGCTAGAGAGACGGGGGGGGCCTATGGCTACACCTTC.

This clonotype occurred a few times. The rearrangement uses TRBV6-1 and TRBJ2-7, with D perhaps matching TRBD2 (6 bases). V lost 5 bases and J 2 bases, leaving 19 bases between the germline ends. This CDR3 has 16 residues. Germline V gene sequence: CDR1 MNHNS, CDR2 SASEGT. CDR3: CASSPPGLAFTYEQYF. The CDR3, as DNA: TGTGCCAGCAGTCCCCCTGGGCTAGCGTTTACCTACGAGCAGTACTTC.

The V call is TRBV27, the J call TRBJ2-1; the match to TRBD1 covers 8 bases. The V segment lost 10 bases and the J segment 7 bases; nucleotides outside the gene matches: 9. The CDR3 length is 13 residues. The germline gives CDR1 MNHEY, CDR2 SMNVEV (reference sequence). As DNA, the CDR3 is TGTGCCACCCTTGGACAGGGTAGGAATGAGCAGTTCTTC. This sequence encodes CATLGQGRNEQFF.